Here is one T cell receptor (beta chain) with its context. This clone has only one observation. Its antigen remains unidentified. Nothing much larger sits one base from this clone, and base qualities are not available. This entry belongs to a study of cytomegalovirus exposure and HLA in healthy donors (dated by TCRdb to the late 2010s). Study-wide context: An earlier analysis of 587 of the donors reported 276 Gb of sequence data and around 100 million unique TCR beta sequences obtained from approximately 180 million T cells. Roughly 290 gigabases of sequencing data and around 90 million unique TCR sequences made up an early release that covered roughly 670 HLA-typed donors. Of the roughly 410 genotyped donors, 81% were placed in the genetic ancestry cluster associated with self-reported Caucasian donors. The study aimed to test whether signatures of past pathogen exposure could be identified by cataloging public T cell receptors. Using immunosequencing, the study profiled T cell repertoires from about 620 subjects and related those repertoires to cytomegalovirus serostatus. Along with the roughly 670-subject first cohort, a separate validation cohort of over 90 different subjects was used. The study combined high-throughput TCR immunosequencing, statistical association of individual TCRs with disease status, and machine learning to predict cytomegalovirus infection status. A later analysis re-analyzed previously published TCR beta repertoires from hundreds of donors and added high-resolution HLA genotyping to study TCR occurrence patterns. In the later analysis, no new phenotypic data were used to find candidate immune exposures; instead, reliance was placed on TCR beta sequences and their occurrence across donors. An earlier analysis of around 580 of the donors used high-throughput TCR beta sequencing to judge whether each TCR beta V gene segment behaved as functional or pseudogenic. Donor age, sex, ethnicity and CMV serostatus were compiled alongside the repertoire data. Genome-wide SNP genotypes for about three fifths of the roughly 700 donors were used in a later genetic analysis, which treated that subset as a discovery cohort. Every discovery cohort repertoire had been produced on one sequencing platform. HLA typing included class I and class II loci at four-digit resolution. Typing coverage differed by locus: A, B, C, DRB1 and DQB1 were typed in roughly 620-630 donors, DQA1 in approximately 520, DPA1 in around 580, and DPB1 in 472. About five DR-DQ haplotypes were treated as single units for association and clustering because of strong linkage in the cohort. Across approximately 400 genotyped donors of the cohort, an average of about 240,000 unique TCR beta nucleotide sequences per donor were sequenced, and approximately 17% of those sequences were non-productive.

Library method: the immunoSEQ multiplex PCR assay. A mixture of 60 forward primers for TCR Vbeta segments and 13 reverse primers for TCR Jbeta segments was used in the multiplex PCR. The CDR3 region of rearranged TCR beta genes was amplified from genomic DNA by a multiplex PCR assay. Amplified TCR beta libraries were sequenced as 87-base-pair reads on the Illumina HiSeq System. The authors' analysis ran thus. In a later analysis, some 80 million unique TCR beta chains were counted across the 690 or so repertoires, and roughly 10 million of these chains were shared by at least two donors. To remove PCR and sequencing errors, raw reads were error-corrected and collapsed into unique sequences using a nearest-neighbor algorithm that merged closely related sequences. Alignment of CDR3 sequences to IMGT reference sequences was used to assign V, D and J gene segments. For a sequence to be retained, a match of at least six nucleotides was required to both a V gene segment and a J gene segment. Rearrangements were classified as productive when the CDR3 lacked stop codons and remained in frame with V and J, and all other rearrangements were classified as non-productive. Following IMGT convention, CDR3 was defined as the stretch from the second conserved V-encoded cysteine up to the conserved J-encoded phenylalanine. Sequences without an unambiguous match to a single V gene segment were excluded from the earlier analysis of about 630 of the donors. In an earlier analysis of several hundred of the donors, V segments were called functional above 56.7% productive rearrangements and were called segregating when the between-donor standard deviation exceeded 5%. A statistical classification framework was developed to diagnose cytomegalovirus status using the catalog of TCR beta chain sequences. V and J gene assignment, in a later analysis, came from comparing TCR nucleotide sequences with IMGT/GENE-DB human TR gene sequences. A later analysis assigned CDR3 sequences and most-parsimonious VDJ recombination scenarios with the TCRdist pipeline. A later analysis defined each TCR beta chain by its CDR3 amino acid sequence plus V-gene family, and excluded reads lacking a unique V-gene family. A later analysis removed 550 to 650 highly shared, low-generation-probability nucleotide sequences to deal with suspected cross-contamination and a sequencing artifact. In a later analysis, a clonal expansion index was calculated for each public chain from normalized within-repertoire ranks of inferred template counts. A later analysis computed generation probabilities with a VDJ recombination model fitted to out-of-frame rearrangements, and checked the results against IGoR. In a later analysis, hypergeometric tests were used to score TCR-TCR, TCR-HLA and TCR-CMV co-occurrence, with a repertoire-size bias correction applied to TCR pairs. A later analysis estimated false discovery rates by permuting HLA or CMV assignments 20 times. In a later analysis, co-occurring TCRs were grouped with DBSCAN, and TCRdist sequence similarity was added when clustering was performed within HLA-allele-positive subsets. Repertoires with fewer than 30,000 or more than 120,000 public chains, plus five repertoires with anomalous nucleotide sharing, were excluded from co-occurrence clustering. TCRdb stores this immuneACCESS table with in-frame sequences only. Part of the clones is absent; in the studies checked, under half of the shortfall reflects unresolved V genes, and no reason is known for the rest. The V and J calls and the clone size are those of that table, but D and trimming were determined from the DNA. This sample holds roughly 170,000 clones; 77% were observed only once. Around 1.6% of the sample rests with the top ten.

The cohort consisted of 600 to 750 healthy bone marrow donors. At the time of sampling, all cohort members were nominally healthy, though unrecorded immune exposures were likely present. The donor tested CMV seronegative and was one of the 352 seronegative cohort members. Every donor gave a peripheral blood sample, and the peripheral blood mononuclear cells from that sample were used for TCR beta sequencing. The Qiagen DNeasy Blood Extraction Kit was used to extract genomic DNA from the blood cell samples. What the authors observed across the whole study: While some public TCRs were present in many individuals, most TCR sequences turned up only very rarely across donors. Correlated functional status among segregating V segments might reflect linkage disequilibrium, but an unknown experimental factor could not be ruled out. A group of highly shared sequence variants was considered likely to be a technical artifact of the sequencing pipeline. In a later analysis, several top co-occurrence clusters were reported to appear linked to parvovirus B19, influenza, CMV and Epstein-Barr virus. In the study, around 160 TCR beta chains were listed as associated with cytomegalovirus. A further reported finding was that TCR beta sequences accurately predicted the HLA-A and HLA-B alleles for most subjects in the first cohort. When HLA alleles, especially DR and DQ, strongly co-occurred, attributing TCR associations to individual alleles was difficult. Some IMGT-functional V segments, including TRBV6-2 and TRBV6-3, could not be distinguished by the 87-base-pair reads and were therefore excluded. In a later analysis, HLA-associated TCR beta chains showed more clonal expansion and lower generation probabilities than non-associated chains that were equally common. According to a later analysis, most CMV-associated TCR beta chains appeared to be HLA-restricted, and the HLA associations seemed to be driven largely by CMV exposure. The authors suggested that the approach could potentially be generalized to other disease states and immunological phenotypes. In a later analysis, around 17,000 TCR beta sequences were associated with specific HLA alleles at a false discovery rate of 0.05. In both the original and validation cohorts, the classifier was reported to diagnose cytomegalovirus status with high specificity and sensitivity. According to a later genetic analysis, donors in an Asian-associated ancestry cluster had fewer N-insertions in productive TCRs than the roughly 670-donor mean. In a later genetic analysis, a missense DCLRE1C variant was associated with V-gene and J-gene trimming of TCR beta chains, and the association was replicated in an independent cohort. In this cohort, only TCR beta chains were sequenced, and detectable features were limited by the absence of alpha or paired-chain data. Because HLA typing was unavailable for some donors at each locus, only the typed subset was used in association tests. Roughly 17 rarely observed V segments, including chromosome 9 orphons, were excluded from the earlier analysis of 550 to 700 of the donors because counts were too low. Immune exposure information for the cohort was limited to CMV serostatus. In an earlier analysis of approximately 600 of the donors, most TCR beta V segments were observed in productive rearrangements about 87% or about 30% of the time, broadly matching IMGT annotations. A few of the identified cytomegalovirus-associated TCR beta chains were confirmed in vitro to be specific for cytomegalovirus antigens. In a later analysis, the rate of TCR association differed among HLA loci, with DRB1 alleles having the most associated TCRs and HLA-C alleles having the fewest. Roughly uniform sequencing depth across donors was assumed in presence/absence analyses, although this assumption may not hold.

The CDR3 spans 15 residues, from the cysteine through the phenylalanine. Only the CDR3 portion is preserved as DNA: 45 bases, with reading frame beginning at the first base. Via the germline V gene (reference sequence), CDR1 is GTSNPN and CDR2 SVGIG. The V end loses 8 bases and the J end loses 6 bases, and a stretch of 24 bases separates them. The origin of this receptor is a woman aged 25 to 39 in good health and CMV-seronegative. The sequence links TRBV30 to TRBJ2-3; the D gene is perhaps TRBD1, on 7 matching bases. The sample taken for sequencing was PBMCs. The DNA sequence is given as TGTGCCGGATCCAGGGGGGCCAGCGCATCCGATACGCAGTATTTT. This translates into CAGSRGASASDTQYF.